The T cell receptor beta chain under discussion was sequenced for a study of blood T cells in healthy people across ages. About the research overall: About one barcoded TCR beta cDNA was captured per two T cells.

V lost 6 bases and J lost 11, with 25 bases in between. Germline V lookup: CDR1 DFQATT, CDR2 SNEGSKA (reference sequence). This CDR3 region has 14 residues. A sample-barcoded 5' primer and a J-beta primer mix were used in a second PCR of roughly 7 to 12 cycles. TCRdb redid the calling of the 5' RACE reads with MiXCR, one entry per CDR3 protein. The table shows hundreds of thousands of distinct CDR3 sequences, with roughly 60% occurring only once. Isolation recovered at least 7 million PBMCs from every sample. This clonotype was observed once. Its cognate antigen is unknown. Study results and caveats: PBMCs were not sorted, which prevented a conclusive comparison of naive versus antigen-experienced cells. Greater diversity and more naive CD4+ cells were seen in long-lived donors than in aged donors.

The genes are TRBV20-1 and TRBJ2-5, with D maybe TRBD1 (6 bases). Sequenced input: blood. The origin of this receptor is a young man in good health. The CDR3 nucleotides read TGCAGTGCCAAGCGACGGGCTGGGGGCCATGAGCAGTACTTC. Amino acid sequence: CSAKRRAGGHEQYF.